These 10 T cell receptor beta chains were all obtained from the same sample, sequenced in a study of glioma-infiltrating T cells. TCR alpha and beta CDR3 regions were amplified from RNA using iRepertoire nested multiplex PCR. TCRdb called the multiplex PCR reads again in MiXCR, with one record for every CDR3 protein. The sample has about 94,000 distinct CDR3 sequences, about 25% seen once. The sample consisted of glioma tissue, nonneoplastic brain tissue, or PBMCs (not recorded which). Receptors were obtained from a human donor with low-grade glioma or glioblastoma, undergoing nonglioma brain surgery, or in good health (not recorded which).

There are many counts of this clonotype. The chain couples TRBV20-1 to TRBJ2-5; 11 bases align to TRBD2. CDR1 is DFQATT, CDR2 SNEGSKA, per germline (reference sequence). The CDR3 has 14 residues. The junction had 3 bases not matched to a gene; V was cut back by 2 bases and J by 4 bases. The CDR3 DNA sequence: TGCAGTGCTAGAAGACTAGCGGGAATAGAGACCCAGTACTTC. It codes for CSARRLAGIETQYF.

The chain couples TRBV18 to TRBJ2-1; TRBD2 matches at 7 bases. Germline V CDR1 and CDR2: KGHSH, LQKENI. The CDR3 covers 18 residues. With 3 bases clipped from V and 2 bases from J, the junction kept 13 bases outside the gene matches. The CDR3 region is CASSPTRSAGATYNEQFF. Written as DNA, the CDR3 is TGTGCCAGCTCACCGACCAGATCGGCGGGAGCGACCTACAATGAGCAGTTCTTC.

This clonotype was seen more than once but under ten times. The chain links TRBV2 to TRBJ1-2; no firm D call. This CDR3 comprises 13 residues. V gave up 6 bases and J gave up 4 bases, with 12 bases separating them. CDR1 and CDR2 (germline): SNHLY, FYNNEI. The CDR3 protein is CASRGRSSYGYTF. DNA of the CDR3: TGTGCCAGCAGGGGCAGGTCCAGCTATGGCTACACCTTC.

This clonotype was seen at least ten times. This sequence joins TRBV7-2 and TRBJ1-2, with TRBD1 identical over 11 bases. Germline CDR1 and CDR2: SGHTA and FQGNSA. CDR3 length: 15 residues. V dropped 5 bases and J dropped 4; count of bases not matched to a gene: 6. For the CDR3, the DNA is TGTGCCAGCAGCGCCCGGACAGGGGGCAGCTATGGCTACACCTTC. It specifies CASSARTGGSYGYTF.

Notes on this clonotype: The conserved final phenylalanine or tryptophan is absent from the CDR3, which likely points to a read error. The J gene is TRBJ2-1, the V gene TRBV20-1; TRBD1 matches 7 bases. The end of the DNA fits TRBJ2-5 better, so the J call may be wrong. Germline lookup yields CDR1 DFQATT and CDR2 SNEGSKA (reference sequence). The CDR3 runs to 13 residues. CDR3 DNA: TGCAGTGCCGTCGGGACAGTGGGGGAGACCCAGTACCTC. Protein sequence: CSAVGTVGETQYL.

CDR3 bases: TGTGCCAGCAGCTTTAATCACCACACGGGATGGGCCCGGTACTTC. This gives the protein CASSFNHHTGWARYF. The chain employs TRBV7-9 and TRBJ2-5; TRBD2 might be the D (5 bases). Deletions cut 3 bases from V and 13 bases from J, with 24 bases between. The CDR3 has 15 residues. The germline V gene encodes CDR1 SEHNR and CDR2 FQNEAQ (reference sequence).

At least ten counts were recorded for this clonotype. This chain connects TRBV20-1 to TRBJ2-2, with 7 bases fitting TRBD2. V lost 3 bases, J lost 3 bases, and 7 bases stayed unmatched. CDR3 length equals 15 residues. CDR1 and CDR2 (germline): DFQATT, SNEGSKA (reference sequence). The CDR3 loop is CSARRSSGYTGELFF. CDR3 DNA sequence: TGCAGTGCTAGGAGGTCTAGCGGATACACCGGGGAGCTGTTTTTT.

The chain recombines TRBV6-1 with TRBJ1-5, with D perhaps TRBD1 (6 bases). Looked up from germline, CDR1 is MNHNS and CDR2 is SASEGT. This CDR3 spans 13 amino acids. V lost 6 bases to trimming and J lost 7 bases, with 13 bases between them. The CDR3 DNA reads TGTGCCAGCAGGACTACAGGGAACCAGCCCCAGCATTTT. This gives the protein CASRTTGNQPQHF.

This clonotype was detected many times. With a much larger clone just one base away, this may be a read error. In nucleotides, the CDR3 is TGTGCCAGCAGCTCGCTGTACGAGCGGTACTTC. Translating it yields CASSSLYERYF. This rearrangement joins TRBV7-2 to TRBJ2-7, with D unclear. The V gene's germline CDR1 is SGHTA and CDR2 FQGNSA. This CDR3 comprises 11 residues.

This clonotype was seen ten or more times. The chain is built from TRBV6-1 and TRBJ2-2, with 8 bases that match TRBD2. Germline V lookup: CDR1 MNHNS, CDR2 SASEGT. The CDR3 extends over 16 amino acids. Trimming cost V 6 bases and J 5 bases; bases outside gene matches: 11. The CDR3 here is CASSQDKRGWTGELFF. The CDR3 nucleotides are TGTGCCAGCAGCCAAGACAAGCGGGGGTGGACCGGGGAGCTGTTTTTT.